The clone carrying this TCR beta chain was seen repeatedly, ten times or more. Its antigen is undetermined. These data originate in a study of naive and memory T cell subsets. Study results and caveats: Potentially, T cell activation and differentiation skew this RNA-based measurement.

The V gene's germline CDR1 is SGHVS and CDR2 FQNEAQ. Trimming removed 0 bases from V and 4 bases from J, with 5 bases in between. This CDR3 spans 13 amino acids. Amplification of ligated cDNA took four PCR rounds with SP2 and nested alpha and beta constant primers. TCRdb re-derived calls from the 5' RACE reads in MiXCR, one entry per CDR3 protein. This table holds about 62,000 distinct CDR3 sequences, less than 10% found once. TCR cDNA received a 3' ligated oligonucleotide that carried a UMI. Cells were not sorted; total RNA input targeted about 1 to 1000 ng. The clonotype originates from a female donor in good health. This rearrangement joins TRBV7-8 to TRBJ2-3; D remains ambiguous. In nucleotides, the CDR3 is TGTGCCAGCAGCTTAGCGCTCCCAGATACGCAGTATTTT. Translated, it gives CASSLALPDTQYF.